This passage covers 24 T cell receptor beta chains from one sample sequenced in a study of blood T cell repertoires in COVID-19. Libraries were prepared by immunoSEQ multiplex PCR; TCRdb keeps only in-frame clonotypes and omits some of them. The profile covers approximately 310,000 clones, with roughly 86% appearing a single time and roughly 7.1% taken by the ten largest. The source material was peripheral blood. These receptors came from a woman aged 50 to 65 who had recovered from COVID-19.

The rearrangement uses TRBV15 and TRBJ1-6; maybe TRBD1 (6 bases). The V gene lost 0 bases and the J gene lost 6 bases, with 18 bases spanning the gap. CDR3 length: 18 residues. Germline assignment: CDR1 LNHNV and CDR2 YYDKDF (reference sequence). CDR3 bases: TGTGCCACCAGCAGAGATTTGGGGGCAGGGGCAGGTAATTCACCCCTCCACTTT. This encodes CATSRDLGAGAGNSPLHF.

This chain uses TRBV5-5 with TRBJ1-1, with 7 bases that match TRBD1. This CDR3 is 13 amino acids long. V dropped 2 bases and J dropped 7; count of bases not matched to a gene: 5. Germline V gene sequence: CDR1 SGHKS, CDR2 YYEKEE (reference sequence). The CDR3 DNA sequence: TGTGCCAGCAGCTTCGGACAGGCACTTGAAGCTTTCTTT. Protein sequence: CASSFGQALEAFF.

The chain uses TRBV10-3 and TRBJ2-1; 9 positions agree with TRBD1. The V gene's germline CDR1 is ENHRY and CDR2 SYGVKD. J was trimmed by 2 bases and V by 0 bases; bases with no gene match: 2. The CDR3 runs to 16 residues. In nucleotides, the CDR3 is TGTGCCATCAGTGAGTCGGGACAGGGCGCCTACAATGAGCAGTTCTTC. Translation: CAISESGQGAYNEQFF.

A single count supports this clone. V is TRBV19 and J is TRBJ1-5; D may be TRBD1 (6 bases). The germline V gene encodes CDR1 LNHDA and CDR2 SQIVND (reference sequence). This CDR3 is built from 18 residues. The V and J ends lost 5 bases and 0 bases respectively, with 20 bases between them. The CDR3 reads CASSYDRQDVLSNQPQHF. The DNA of the CDR3 is TGTGCCAGTAGTTACGACAGGCAAGACGTACTTAGCAATCAGCCCCAGCATTTT.

This clone appeared a few times. The chain is built from TRBV2 and TRBJ1-1, with D unclear. The CDR3 totals 14 residues. Germline V gene lookup returns CDR1 SNHLY and CDR2 FYNNEI. V gave up 0 bases and J gave up 0 bases, with 5 bases separating them. DNA of the CDR3: TGTGCCAGCAGTGAAGCGAGTGTGAACACTGAAGCTTTCTTT. Encoded protein: CASSEASVNTEAFF.

The V and J genes are TRBV6-5 and TRBJ2-7; D gene unclear. Germline V gene lookup returns CDR1 MNHEY and CDR2 SVGAGI. V dropped 8 bases and J dropped 6 bases, with 17 bases sitting between them. CDR3 length: 13 residues. The CDR3 coding sequence is TGTGCCAGCTCGTCACCTTCTGGGCGCGAGCAGTACTTC. Protein sequence: CASSSPSGREQYF.

This clone was seen repeatedly, ten times or more. The rearrangement uses TRBV7-3 and TRBJ2-3; tentatively, D is TRBD2 (5 bases). This CDR3 region has 16 residues. The V and J ends lost 5 bases and 4 bases respectively, with 19 bases between them. Germline lookup yields CDR1 SGHTA and CDR2 FQGTGA. The CDR3 DNA is TGTGCCAGCAGCCTAGGGATGACCGGAGGAGCAGATACGCAGTATTTT. Translation: CASSLGMTGGADTQYF.

This sequence joins TRBV7-3 and TRBJ2-1; a possible D gene is TRBD2 (5 bases). V shed 5 bases and J shed 10 bases, with 12 bases lying between them. There are 12 residues in the CDR3. Germline CDR1 reads SGHTA; CDR2 reads FQGTGA. The CDR3 loop reads CASSLSGGEQFF. CDR3 in DNA: TGTGCCAGCAGCCTCTCCGGAGGAGAGCAGTTCTTC.

The gene calls are TRBV2 and TRBJ2-2; D unclear. Per the germline V gene, CDR1 is SNHLY and CDR2 is FYNNEI. This CDR3 is built from 15 residues. Between the trimmed V and J ends, which lost 10 bases and 1 base, there was a span of 16 bases. The DNA of the CDR3 is TGTGCCAAAAAGGCGGTGTACCAGAACACCGGGGAGCTGTTTTTT. Translated, it gives CAKKAVYQNTGELFF.

The CDR3 protein is CASSFTTGGQQYF. The CDR3 DNA reads as TGTGCCAGCAGTTTTACCACAGGGGGCCAGCAGTACTTC. The chain couples TRBV12-3 or TRBV12-4 to TRBJ2-7; TRBD1 agrees at 9 bases. This CDR3 is built from 13 residues. J was trimmed by 8 bases and V by 3 bases; bases with no gene match: 5.

The chain links TRBV11-3 to TRBJ1-1; D remains unclear. Trimming shortened V by 3 bases and J by 6 bases, and 17 bases separated the two germline ends. The CDR3 is 15 residues long. CDR1 is SGHNT and CDR2 is YENEEA in the germline V gene. The CDR3 loop reads CASSLGFGRGAEAFF. CDR3 DNA sequence: TGTGCCAGCAGCTTGGGCTTCGGGCGCGGGGCTGAAGCTTTCTTT.

The V and J genes are TRBV9 and TRBJ2-1; the match to TRBD2 covers 7 bases. CDR1 SGDLS and CDR2 YYNGEE come from the germline V gene. The CDR3 length is 16 residues. V was pared by 3 bases and J by 4 bases, with 10 bases of the junction left unmatched. Here the CDR3 DNA reads TGTGCCAGCAGCGCCCGGGTTACTAGCGCGTACAATGAGCAGTTCTTC. This translates into CASSARVTSAYNEQFF.

The V gene is TRBV19, the J gene TRBJ2-2; 8 nucleotides align to TRBD1. J gave up 8 bases and V 10 bases, and 15 bases lay outside the gene matches. The CDR3 has 15 amino acids. Germline V gene sequence: CDR1 LNHDA, CDR2 SQIVND (reference sequence). The CDR3 sequence: CATSNYRTGRGELFF. The CDR3 coding sequence is TGTGCCACTTCGAATTATAGGACAGGGAGAGGGGAGCTGTTTTTT.

The chain uses TRBV7-9 and TRBJ1-6, with a possible D match to TRBD1 (5 bases). In germline, CDR1 is SEHNR, CDR2 FQNEAQ (reference sequence). The CDR3 contains 16 residues. The ends were cut back, 5 bases at V and 8 bases at J, with 19 bases in the middle. CDR3 coding DNA: TGTGCCAGCAGCCAAACCTCAGGGTTTTTGGATTCACCCCTCCACTTT. Encoded protein: CASSQTSGFLDSPLHF. The full variable domain, in which reference TRBV7-9 and TRBJ1-6 provide the parts outside the CDR3, is DTGVSQNPRHKITKRGQNVTFRCDPISEHNRLYWYRQTLGQGPEFLTYFQNEAQLEKSRLLSDRFSAERPKGSFSTLEIQRTEQGDSAMYLCASSQTSGFLDSPLHFGNGTRLTVT.

This rearrangement joins TRBV7-9 to TRBJ2-3; the match to TRBD2 covers 8 bases. The CDR3 has 15 amino acids. In germline, CDR1 is SEHNR, CDR2 FQNEAQ (reference sequence). Trimming at V came to 6 bases and at J to 2 bases, leaving 7 bases not matched to a gene. CDR3 amino acids: CASRPGGRNTDTQYF. CDR3 nucleotide sequence: TGTGCCAGCAGGCCGGGGGGGCGGAACACAGATACGCAGTATTTT.

This chain's CDR3 is CASTGTAFSGANVLTF. CDR3 in DNA: TGTGCCAGTACCGGGACAGCCTTCTCTGGGGCCAACGTCCTGACTTTC. The rearrangement links TRBV19 to TRBJ2-6, with 7 bases matching TRBD1. Germline V gene data show CDR1 as LNHDA and CDR2 as SQIVND (reference sequence). Trimming removed 7 bases from V and 0 bases from J; junction bases left unmatched: 6. CDR3 length: 16 residues. The variable domain in full, completed from reference TRBV19 and TRBJ2-6, reads DGGITQSPKYLFRKEGQNVTLSCEQNLNHDAMYWYRQDPGQGLRLIYYSQIVNDFQKGDIAEGYSVSREKKESFPLTVTSAQKNPTAFYLCASTGTAFSGANVLTFGAGSRLTVL.

As to this clone: One junction end does not reproduce the germline sequence, and a read error may be involved. The V and J genes are TRBV7-7 and TRBJ2-7; D possibly corresponds to TRBD2 (7 bases). Germline CDR1 SSHAT, CDR2 FNYEAQ (reference sequence). The CDR3 loop spans 15 amino acids. The CDR3 reads CASSLGGGALDEQYF. CDR3 DNA: TGTGCTAGCAGCTTAGGTGGGGGGGCGCTCGACGAGCAGTACTTC.

The gene calls are TRBV30 and TRBJ1-4, with D possibly being TRBD1 (5 bases). Trimming shortened V by 0 bases and J by 1 base, and 6 bases separated the two germline ends. CDR3 length equals 14 residues. Germline V gives CDR1 GTSNPN, CDR2 SVGIG (reference sequence). For the CDR3, the DNA is TGTGCCTGGAGTGTCGGGGGAACTAATGAAAAACTGTTTTTT. The encoded protein is CAWSVGGTNEKLFF.

The rearrangement uses TRBV9 and TRBJ2-3; possible D gene TRBD2, 5 bases. The ends were cut back, 0 bases at V and 6 bases at J, with 8 bases in the middle. CDR3 length equals 13 residues. Germline-derived CDR1 and CDR2 are SGDLS and YYNGEE. The CDR3 loop is CASSVGVADTQYF. The CDR3 nucleotides are TGTGCCAGCAGCGTAGGTGTAGCGGATACGCAGTATTTT.

The chain is built from TRBV7-2 and TRBJ2-3; possibly TRBD1 for D (6 bases). Trimming cost V 5 bases and J 1 base, with 13 bases left between them. The CDR3 extends over 15 amino acids. The germline V gene encodes CDR1 SGHTA and CDR2 FQGNSA. For the CDR3, the DNA is TGTGCCAGCAGCCTCCTGGGGGCTCGCACAGATACGCAGTATTTT. This gives the protein CASSLLGARTDTQYF.

The chain joins TRBV5-1 to TRBJ1-2, with 8 bases aligning to TRBD1. In germline, CDR1 is SGHRS, CDR2 YFSETQ. The CDR3 runs to 15 residues. Trimming removed 3 bases from V and 4 bases from J; junction bases left unmatched: 8. The CDR3 here is CASSSAGTGFYGYTF. The CDR3 nucleotides read TGCGCCAGCAGCTCCGCCGGGACAGGCTTCTATGGCTACACCTTC.

This chain uses TRBV28 with TRBJ2-3, with 9 bases lining up with TRBD2. This CDR3 spans 15 amino acids. V lost 5 bases, J lost 4 bases, and 7 bases stayed unmatched. Germline V gene sequence: CDR1 MDHEN, CDR2 SYDVKM. The CDR3 sequence: CASSMAGGQADTQYF. In nucleotides, the CDR3 is TGTGCCAGCAGTATGGCGGGGGGGCAGGCAGATACGCAGTATTTT.

The CDR3 DNA is TGCGCCAGCAGCCACTTATTAGGGGGCGTCGATGGCTACACCTTC. This gives the protein CASSHLLGGVDGYTF. The chain couples TRBV4-3 to TRBJ1-2, with 7 nucleotides matching TRBD1. The germline V gene has CDR1 LGHNA and CDR2 YSLEER. CDR3 length: 15 amino acids. The J segment lost 6 bases and the V segment lost 3 bases, leaving 10 bases of the junction unmatched.

CDR3 bases: TGTGCCACCAGCAGCGGGCTGGACTATCCTTATGGCTACACCTTC. Its translation: CATSSGLDYPYGYTF. The chain couples TRBV15 to TRBJ1-2; unclear D gene. The germline V gene has CDR1 LNHNV and CDR2 YYDKDF (reference sequence). Trimming shortened V by 3 bases and J by 5 bases, and 16 bases separated the two germline ends. The CDR3 spans 15 residues.